This paragraph reports one T cell receptor beta chain. Which antigen it targets is not known. One base away there is no much larger clone; base qualities are not given. This record belongs to a study of blood T cell repertoires in COVID-19 (dated by TCRdb to the early 2020s). Broadly, across the study: Samples covering the acute and convalescent phases of COVID-19 were provided by collaborators in the United States, Italy and Spain. The material from the prospective study consisted of cDNA or gDNA derived from T cells, B-cell-depleted T cells, or PBMCs. Deeply sampled blood TCRbeta repertoires from subjects exposed to, actively infected with, or recovered from COVID-19 were included in the dataset. The repertoires were released in a freely available public database intended as a resource for research on the immune response to SARS-CoV-2. Samples were obtained from the ongoing ImmuneRACE study (first 160 participants) and from 1,254 subjects provided by 6 global collaborators. The sample metadata nearly always contained a de-identified subject ID, COVID-19 status, age in years and sex. Where available, HLA class I and class II types were obtained from metadata supplied by the sample provider rather than from assay-based typing. What the research found in general, with its limitations: The quantity of clinical and demographic metadata differed by source and by participant and was supplied without curation.

The germline V gene gives CDR1 as SQVTM and CDR2 as ANQGSEA. Ends trimmed: V by 2 bases, J by 0 bases; bases unmatched to a gene: 7. The CDR3 measures 15 amino acids from cysteine to phenylalanine. Only the CDR3 portion is preserved as DNA: 45 bases, with reading frame beginning at the first base. The collaborating institutions used their own protocols to collect whole blood in K2EDTA tubes. For TCRbeta analysis, collaborators shipped samples as frozen whole blood, isolated PBMCs, or DNA extracted from either of those sample types. TCRbeta CDR3 regions were amplified from genomic DNA using the immunoSEQ Assay, a bias-controlled multiplex PCR. The source study handled its data this way. Nucleated cell counts per sample were estimated from amplification of reference gene primers within the assay. Sequence reads were collapsed and filtered to measure the absolute abundance of every unique TCRbeta CDR3 rearrangement. Productive Simpson clonality was computed per sample as the square root of Simpson's diversity index over productive rearrangements. Entries here come from immuneACCESS through TCRdb and include only in-frame sequences with V and J called. Some clones fail to appear in such tables; in the studies checked, an unresolved V gene covers under half of the shortfall, and the cause of the remainder is unknown. The V and J calls and the clone size are those of that table, but D and trimming were determined from the DNA. The sample includes more than 65,000 clones, with about 70% observed a single time. The ten largest clones capture about a third of the sample.

This receptor was taken from a woman between 65 and 79 years old with acute or convalescent COVID-19. Sequenced input: peripheral blood. Recombination connected TRBV29-1 to TRBJ2-7; the junction holds 7 bases that match TRBD1. In nucleotides, the sequence is TGCAGCGTTGAAAGAGCGACAGGGAGCTCCTACGAGCAGTACTTC. The encoded protein is CSVERATGSSYEQYF.